A single sample is the source of the 32 T cell receptor beta chains below, sequenced in a study. TCRdb reanalysed the 5' RACE reads using MiXCR and keeps one entry per CDR3 protein. In the table there are around 29,000 distinct CDR3 sequences, approximately 30% of which are singletons. Sequences were obtained from naive CD4+ T cells sorted from a lymph node. As to subset: naive CD4+ T cells, CD4+CD45RA+CD25-. Every receptor here comes from a female donor with breast cancer.

The J gene is TRBJ2-1, the V gene TRBV7-9; 9 nucleotides line up with TRBD1. CDR3 size: 17 residues. The V and J ends lost 2 bases and 8 bases, in that order; junction bases with no gene match: 13. Germline V gives CDR1 SEHNR, CDR2 FQNEAQ (reference sequence). CDR3 residues: CASSLFRGTGKIDEQFF. CDR3 sequence (DNA): TGTGCCAGCAGCTTATTTAGAGGGACAGGGAAAATAGATGAGCAGTTCTTC.

In this sample, this clonotype turned up a few times. The V and J genes are TRBV5-1 and TRBJ2-4; 9 nucleotides agree with TRBD1. The CDR3 spans 16 residues. V trimming: 5 bases; J trimming: 3 bases; junction bases outside the gene matches: 9. CDR1 and CDR2 from the germline V gene are SGHRS and YFSETQ. This chain's CDR3 is CASRDRDREGKNIQYF. CDR3 in DNA: TGCGCCAGCAGAGACCGGGACAGGGAAGGCAAAAACATTCAGTACTTC.

The chain uses TRBV12-3 or TRBV12-4 and TRBJ2-1; 7 bases are a match to TRBD2. V lost 5 bases, J lost 14 bases, and 9 bases stayed unmatched. This CDR3 contains 12 residues. CDR3 amino acids: CASSHSREREFF. CDR3 bases: TGTGCCAGCAGTCATTCGCGGGAGAGGGAGTTCTTC.

This clonotype has a handful of counts. The chain carries TRBV2 and TRBJ2-7; unclear D gene. CDR1 and CDR2 from the germline V gene are SNHLY and FYNNEI. There are 13 residues in the CDR3. V lost 3 bases and J lost 7, with 13 bases in between. The CDR3 DNA follows: TGTGCCAGCAGTGACCCGGTCTTGGGGGAGCAGTACTTC. Its protein product is CASSDPVLGEQYF.

This chain joins TRBV7-8 and TRBJ2-3; 7 bases align to TRBD2. From germline, CDR1 is SGHVS and CDR2 FQNEAQ. The V gene end was trimmed by 5 bases and the J gene end by 8 bases; junction bases not matched to a gene: 13. The CDR3 runs to 15 residues. The CDR3 protein is CASSPNGRGLVTQYF. The DNA for the CDR3 is TGTGCCAGCAGCCCCAATGGGAGGGGCCTCGTTACGCAGTATTTT. Supplemented by reference TRBV7-8 and TRBJ2-3, the full variable domain reads GAGVSQSPRYKVAKRGQDVALRCDPISGHVSLFWYQQALGQGPEFLTYFQNEAQLDKSGLPSDRFFAERPEGSVSTLKIQRTQQEDSAVYLCASSPNGRGLVTQYFGPGTRLTVL.

This clonotype was recorded a few times. The rearrangement uses TRBV20-1 and TRBJ1-1; D might be TRBD1 (5 bases). V dropped 3 bases and J dropped 8 bases, with 10 bases sitting between them. Germline CDR1 DFQATT, CDR2 SNEGSKA (reference sequence). The CDR3 has 11 amino acids. CDR3 amino acids: CSASSGGEAFF. The CDR3 DNA is TGCAGTGCTAGTTCTGGGGGGGAAGCTTTCTTT.

This clonotype has a handful of counts. J is TRBJ2-7 and V is TRBV10-3, with D hard to call. CDR1 and CDR2 from the germline V gene are ENHRY and SYGVKD. Trimming removed 2 bases at V and 3 bases at J, with 14 bases between. The CDR3 spans 15 residues. The DNA of the CDR3 is TGTGCCATCAGTGAGCCAAAACTGGACCGCTACGAGCAGTACTTC. It specifies CAISEPKLDRYEQYF.

This chain uses TRBV6-1 with TRBJ2-1; possible D gene TRBD1, 6 bases. CDR3 length: 13 residues. V was shortened by 6 bases and J by 2 bases, with 8 bases between the two germline ends. Germline V gene sequence: CDR1 MNHNS, CDR2 SASEGT. CDR3 DNA: TGTGCCAGCAGCGCAGGGGCCTACAATGAGCAGTTCTTC. The encoded protein is CASSAGAYNEQFF.

This clonotype was counted at least ten times. V and J are TRBV4-1 and TRBJ2-7; perhaps TRBD1 as D (6 bases). Trimming removed 4 bases from V and 5 bases from J, with 18 bases in between. Germline CDR1 and CDR2: MGHRA and YSYEKL. This CDR3 is 15 amino acids long. The CDR3 sequence is CASSRTGQPQNEQYF. The CDR3 nucleotides are TGCGCCAGCAGCCGTACCGGACAGCCACAGAACGAGCAGTACTTC.

This clonotype was seen a few times. The chain has TRBV6-2 or TRBV6-3 and TRBJ2-5; TRBD1 aligns across 9 bases. The V and J ends lost 5 bases and 5 bases, in that order; junction bases with no gene match: 12. The germline V gene has CDR1 MNHEY and CDR2 SVGEGT. The CDR3 length is 16 residues. The CDR3 sequence is CASSQLTGGFGETQYF. As DNA, the CDR3 is TGTGCCAGCAGTCAATTGACAGGGGGTTTCGGGGAGACCCAGTACTTC.

This clonotype was detected only a few times. The CDR3 sequence is CASSFGQGNSYNSPLHF. The CDR3 DNA is TGTGCCAGCAGTTTTGGACAGGGTAACTCCTATAATTCACCCCTCCACTTT. This chain links TRBV12-3 or TRBV12-4 with TRBJ1-6; 8 bases fit TRBD1. The CDR3 runs to 17 residues. The ends lost 3 bases at V and 0 bases at J; junction bases unmatched: 4.

The chain employs TRBV20-1 and TRBJ2-7; possibly TRBD2 for D (6 bases). Germline-derived CDR1 and CDR2 are DFQATT and SNEGSKA (reference sequence). V was shortened by 6 bases and J by 2 bases, with 17 bases between the two germline ends. The CDR3 sequence is 14 residues long. CDR3 nucleotide sequence: TGCAGTGCGGTACGGGACTCTTGGACCTACGAGCAGTACTTC. Translating it yields CSAVRDSWTYEQYF.

This clonotype was counted only a few times. This chain joins TRBV6-6 and TRBJ1-5; TRBD1 is a possible D gene (6 bases). The length of the CDR3 is 12 residues. The germline gives CDR1 MNHNY, CDR2 SVGAGI (reference sequence). Trimming pared 4 bases from V and 6 bases from J, leaving 7 bases between. The DNA for the CDR3 is TGTGCCAGCAGTTCCAGGGGTCAGCCCCAGCATTTT. This sequence encodes CASSSRGQPQHF.

V usage is TRBV20-1 and J usage is TRBJ1-5; tentative D call: TRBD1 (5 bases). The germline V gene encodes CDR1 DFQATT and CDR2 SNEGSKA (reference sequence). Trimming cost V 0 bases and J 2 bases, with 14 bases left between them. There are 16 residues in the CDR3. CDR3 DNA sequence: TGCAGTGCTAGAGATAGCCGGGGCGGAGGCAATCAGCCCCAGCATTTT. This encodes CSARDSRGGGNQPQHF.

By frequency in the sample, this clonotype is medium-sized. V and J are TRBV9 and TRBJ2-1; TRBD2 is a possible D gene (5 bases). The germline V gene has CDR1 SGDLS and CDR2 YYNGEE. The CDR3 is 15 amino acids. The V end was cut by 1 base, the J end by 3 bases, with 11 bases between. This chain's CDR3 is CASSVLSGFYNEQFF. CDR3 bases: TGTGCCAGCAGCGTATTGTCGGGGTTCTACAATGAGCAGTTCTTC.

This clonotype occurred a few times. The gene calls are TRBV7-2 and TRBJ2-7; TRBD1 aligns across 7 bases. This CDR3 spans 14 amino acids. The V gene end was trimmed by 6 bases and the J gene end by 1 base; junction bases not matched to a gene: 6. CDR1 is SGHTA, CDR2 FQGNSA, per germline. The CDR3 region is CASRSTGISYEQYF. The DNA for the CDR3 is TGTGCCAGCAGATCGACAGGGATATCCTACGAGCAGTACTTC. Based on the CDR3 plus reference TRBV7-2 and TRBJ2-7, the full variable domain is GAGVSQSPSNKVTEKGKDVELRCDPISGHTALYWYRQSLGQGLEFLIYFQGNSAPDKSGLPSDRFSAERTGGSVSTLTIQRTQQEDSAVYLCASRSTGISYEQYFGPGTRLTVT.

The V gene is TRBV20-1, the J gene TRBJ1-5; D gene unclear. The CDR3 is 14 amino acids. The germline V and J ends were trimmed by 6 bases and 3 bases, with 15 bases remaining between them. CDR1 and CDR2 from the germline V gene are DFQATT and SNEGSKA (reference sequence). The CDR3 loop is CSAVGEGDNQPQHF. DNA for the CDR3: TGCAGTGCGGTCGGGGAAGGCGACAATCAGCCCCAGCATTTT.

V is TRBV28 and J is TRBJ2-4; 12 nucleotides agree with TRBD1. The J segment lost 12 bases and the V segment lost 6 bases, leaving 15 bases of the junction unmatched. In germline, CDR1 is MDHEN, CDR2 SYDVKM. This CDR3 has 16 amino acids. CDR3 amino acids: CASSPYPGQGAVGQYF. The DNA for the CDR3 is TGTGCCAGCAGCCCCTACCCGGGACAGGGGGCGGTGGGTCAGTACTTC.

The gene calls are TRBV20-1 and TRBJ2-7; D is unresolved. There are 17 residues in the CDR3. V dropped 6 bases and J dropped 0 bases, with 24 bases sitting between them. Germline lookup yields CDR1 DFQATT and CDR2 SNEGSKA (reference sequence). Written as DNA, the CDR3 is TGCAGTGCGCAAAAAAAACGGTGGGCAGCACTCTCCTACGAGCAGTACTTC. This translates into CSAQKKRWAALSYEQYF.

This sequence joins TRBV6-5 and TRBJ2-7, with TRBD1 identical over 7 bases. Germline lookup yields CDR1 MNHEY and CDR2 SVGAGI. The CDR3 has 17 residues. J was trimmed by 5 bases and V by 5 bases; bases with no gene match: 18. CDR3 loop: CASSAYTYDRDRNEQYF. DNA of the CDR3: TGTGCCAGCAGTGCCTATACCTACGACAGGGATCGTAACGAGCAGTACTTC.

This clonotype was detected only a few times. The chain links TRBV6-1 to TRBJ2-5; 7 bases match TRBD2. Germline CDR1 is MNHNS and CDR2 is SASEGT. This CDR3 region has 10 residues. V shed 9 bases, J shed 7 bases, and the junction held 2 bases outside the gene matches. This CDR3 reads CASWEGTQYF. CDR3 DNA sequence: TGTGCCAGTTGGGAGGGGACCCAGTACTTC.

In its sample, this clonotype was seen a few times. This chain joins TRBV5-1 and TRBJ1-5, with 7 bases lining up with TRBD1. The CDR3 spans 15 residues. Germline V lookup: CDR1 SGHRS, CDR2 YFSETQ. The trim removed 0 bases at V and 7 bases at J, leaving 7 bases unmatched. DNA of the CDR3: TGCGCCAGCAGCTTGGGGGACAGTGTGGAACAGCCCCAGCATTTT. It specifies CASSLGDSVEQPQHF.

This clonotype came up a few times. V usage is TRBV12-3 or TRBV12-4 and J usage is TRBJ2-1; TRBD1 might be the D (6 bases). V was cut by 5 bases and J by 9 bases, with 20 bases left in between. The CDR3 consists of 15 residues. CDR3 in DNA: TGTGCCAGCAGTGTACAGGGAACCTCTACAGGTGAGCAGTTCTTC. It encodes CASSVQGTSTGEQFF.

V is TRBV5-1 and J is TRBJ1-4, with TRBD1 matching over 7 bases. The germline CDR1 and CDR2 sequences are SGHRS and YFSETQ. The CDR3 contains 14 residues. The junction had 6 bases not matched to a gene; V was cut back by 4 bases and J by 6 bases. The CDR3 sequence: CASSPDRFDEKLFF. The CDR3 DNA follows: TGCGCCAGCAGCCCGGACAGGTTTGATGAAAAACTGTTTTTT.

This clonotype was recorded many times. The rearrangement links TRBV5-8 to TRBJ2-1; no clear D. V lost 4 bases, J lost 0 bases, and 11 bases lay in between. CDR1 and CDR2 from the germline V gene are SGHTS and YDEGEE. The CDR3 totals 15 residues. Here the CDR3 reads CASSTLSSSYNEQFF. CDR3 DNA: TGTGCCAGCAGCACATTATCCAGCTCCTACAATGAGCAGTTCTTC.

CDR3 region: CAISDDTLPSYEQYF. CDR3 bases: TGTGCCATCAGTGATGACACCCTCCCCTCCTACGAGCAGTACTTC. The chain is built from TRBV10-3 and TRBJ2-7, with D unclear. Germline-derived CDR1 and CDR2 are ENHRY and SYGVKD. Trimming shortened V by 3 bases and J by 0 bases, and 12 bases separated the two germline ends. The CDR3 loop spans 15 amino acids.

The V gene is TRBV3-1, the J gene TRBJ1-1; TRBD1 is a possible D gene (5 bases). Trimming took off 6 bases at V and 1 base at J, with 9 bases between the two ends. The CDR3 has 13 amino acids. CDR1 and CDR2 (germline): LGHDT, YNNKEL (reference sequence). The DNA for the CDR3 is TGTGCCAGCAGGAAGAGGGGGAACACTGAAGCTTTCTTT. This gives the protein CASRKRGNTEAFF.

The CDR3 DNA reads TGTGCCAGCATTCCGGGACACGGCCTCCAGGGGAATGGCTACACCTTC. Protein product: CASIPGHGLQGNGYTF. V and J are TRBV6-1 and TRBJ1-2; D is possibly TRBD1 (6 bases). The ends were cut back, 7 bases at V and 6 bases at J, with 24 bases in the middle. The CDR3 runs to 16 residues. CDR1 and CDR2 (germline): MNHNS, SASEGT.

This clonotype was seen only a few times. This sequence joins TRBV5-1 and TRBJ1-2, with 10 bases that match TRBD1. CDR1 is SGHRS, CDR2 YFSETQ, per germline. There are 13 residues in the CDR3. The junction had 2 bases not matched to a gene; V was cut back by 3 bases and J by 6 bases. This CDR3 is CASSYGQGDGYTF. The CDR3 bases are TGCGCCAGCAGCTACGGACAGGGGGATGGCTACACCTTC.

This clonotype was observed many times. J is TRBJ2-3 and V is TRBV7-2; 8 positions match TRBD2. Germline lookup yields CDR1 SGHTA and CDR2 FQGNSA. Unmatched junction bases numbered 6, after V lost 7 bases and J lost 3 bases. The CDR3 has 14 residues. CDR3 sequence (DNA): TGTGCCAGCATCAAAGGACTAGCAACAGATACGCAGTATTTT. This encodes CASIKGLATDTQYF.

This chain links TRBV4-1 with TRBJ2-1, with D perhaps matching TRBD2 (6 bases). Germline-derived CDR1 and CDR2 are MGHRA and YSYEKL. The length of the CDR3 is 15 residues. Trimming stripped 4 bases from V and 3 bases from J, with 13 bases between. The CDR3 loop reads CASSLTTSYYNEQFF. CDR3 in DNA: TGCGCCAGCAGCCTAACAACTAGCTACTACAATGAGCAGTTCTTC.

This sequence joins TRBV6-5 and TRBJ2-7; D may correspond to TRBD1 or TRBD2 (5 bases each). Trimming pared 0 bases from V and 2 bases from J, leaving 14 bases between. The germline CDR1 and CDR2 sequences are MNHEY and SVGAGI. The CDR3 loop spans 16 amino acids. CDR3 in DNA: TGTGCCAGCAGTTACTCGAGTGGGACGAACCCCTACGAGCAGTACTTC. Its protein product is CASSYSSGTNPYEQYF.